This T cell receptor (beta chain) was identified during a study of cytomegalovirus exposure and HLA in healthy donors. Study results and caveats: Researchers reported in a later analysis that common viral pathogens appeared linked to several top clusters. HLA allele associations emerged for some 16,000 TCR beta sequences in a later analysis, at 0.05 false discovery rate.

Primers for the PCR totalled 60 Vbeta and 13 Jbeta. This table comes from immunoSEQ multiplex PCR, and its TCRdb copy is limited to in-frame clones, with some not included. Of some 120,000 clones listed, over 60% are singletons. Concerning this clone: Antigen: not known.

The origin of this receptor is a man in his sixties in good health and CMV-seropositive. Source material: PBMCs.

CDR3 amino acids: CASSEKRQPSNYGYTF. CDR3 coding DNA: TGTGCCAGCAGTGAAAAGCGCCAGCCTTCTAACTATGGCTACACCTTC. V is TRBV6-1 and J is TRBJ1-2; D is uncertain. The V and J ends lost 2 bases and 0 bases respectively, with 13 bases between them. The CDR3 has 16 amino acids. The germline gives CDR1 MNHNS, CDR2 SASEGT.